This TCR beta chain was sequenced in a study of CD8 T cells in ankylosing spondylitis. TCRdb used MiXCR to reprocess the 5' RACE reads, holding one entry per CDR3 protein. The data show around 18,000 distinct CDR3 sequences, 7% to 10% seen once. The study, taken as a whole, reports: Certain motif variants had earlier appeared in reactive arthritis synovial fluid and blood. Matched synovial fluid from ankylosing spondylitis patients was reported to be enriched for disease-linked clones. Seemingly distinctive of ankylosing spondylitis blood was a TCR beta motif formed by eight highly homologous variants.

The length of the CDR3 is 16 residues. CDR1 SGHVS and CDR2 FQNEAQ come from the germline V gene. The junction had 15 bases not matched to a gene; V was cut back by 6 bases and J by 5 bases. As for this clonotype: The antigen is undetermined.

The source material was blood. This sequence originates from a male donor with ankylosing spondylitis or in good health (not recorded which). J is TRBJ2-5 and V is TRBV7-8; 7 bases line up with TRBD2. The CDR3 DNA is TGTGCCAGCAGGCCGAGATGGAGGAGCGGGGATGAGACCCAGTACTTC. It encodes CASRPRWRSGDETQYF.